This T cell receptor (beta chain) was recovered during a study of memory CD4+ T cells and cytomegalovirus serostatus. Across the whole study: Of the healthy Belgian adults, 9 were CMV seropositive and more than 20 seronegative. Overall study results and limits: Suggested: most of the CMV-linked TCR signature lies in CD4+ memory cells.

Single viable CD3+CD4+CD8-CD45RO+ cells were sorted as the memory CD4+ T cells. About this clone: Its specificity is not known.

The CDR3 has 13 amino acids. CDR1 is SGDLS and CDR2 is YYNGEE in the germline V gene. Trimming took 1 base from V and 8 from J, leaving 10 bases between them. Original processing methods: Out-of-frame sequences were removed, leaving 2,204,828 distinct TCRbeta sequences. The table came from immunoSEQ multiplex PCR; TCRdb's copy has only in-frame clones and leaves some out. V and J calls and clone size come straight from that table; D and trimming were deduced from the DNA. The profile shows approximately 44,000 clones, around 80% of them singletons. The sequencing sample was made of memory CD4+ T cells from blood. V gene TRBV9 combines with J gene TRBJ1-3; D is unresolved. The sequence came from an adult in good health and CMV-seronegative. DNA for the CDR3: TGTGCCAGCAGCGTATCTAGCGCGGACACCATATATTTT. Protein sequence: CASSVSSADTIYF.